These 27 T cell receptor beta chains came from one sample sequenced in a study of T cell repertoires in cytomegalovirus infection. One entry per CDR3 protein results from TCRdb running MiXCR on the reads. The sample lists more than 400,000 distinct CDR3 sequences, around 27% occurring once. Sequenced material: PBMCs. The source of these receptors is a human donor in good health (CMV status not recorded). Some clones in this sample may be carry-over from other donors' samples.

CDR3 sequence: CSVYLQDRSYNEQFF. For the CDR3, the DNA is TGCAGCGTATACCTCCAGGACAGGTCCTACAATGAGCAGTTCTTC. The genes are TRBV29-1 and TRBJ2-1, with 7 bases aligning to TRBD1. The CDR3 runs to 15 residues. The junction had 9 bases not matched to a gene; V was cut back by 6 bases and J by 1 base. CDR1 SQVTM and CDR2 ANQGSEA come from the germline V gene.

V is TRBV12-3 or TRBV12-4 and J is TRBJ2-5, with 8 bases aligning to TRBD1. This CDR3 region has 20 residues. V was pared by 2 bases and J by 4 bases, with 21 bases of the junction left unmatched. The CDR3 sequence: CASSLYPPPRRGRFRETQYF. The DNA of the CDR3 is TGTGCCAGCAGTTTATATCCCCCACCTCGCAGGGGGCGATTTAGAGAGACCCAGTACTTC.

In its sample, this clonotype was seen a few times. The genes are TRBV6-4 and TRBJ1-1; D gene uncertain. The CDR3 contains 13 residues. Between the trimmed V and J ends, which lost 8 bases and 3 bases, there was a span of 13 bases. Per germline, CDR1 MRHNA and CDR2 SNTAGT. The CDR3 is CASDPWDDTEAFF. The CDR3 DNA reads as TGTGCCAGCGACCCTTGGGATGACACTGAAGCTTTCTTT.

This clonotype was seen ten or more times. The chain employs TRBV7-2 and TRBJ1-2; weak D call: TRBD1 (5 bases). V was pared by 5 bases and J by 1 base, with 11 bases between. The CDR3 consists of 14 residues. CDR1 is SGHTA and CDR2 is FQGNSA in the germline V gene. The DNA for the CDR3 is TGTGCCAGCAGCCGGGACGGTCGTAACTATGGCTACACCTTC. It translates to CASSRDGRNYGYTF.

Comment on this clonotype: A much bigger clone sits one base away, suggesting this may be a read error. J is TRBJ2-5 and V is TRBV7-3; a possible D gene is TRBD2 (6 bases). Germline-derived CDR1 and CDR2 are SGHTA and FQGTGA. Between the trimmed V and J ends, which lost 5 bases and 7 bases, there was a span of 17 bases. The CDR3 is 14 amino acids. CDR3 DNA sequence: TGTGCCAGCAGCCCCACGGGGGTGCGGGTGACCCAGTACTTC. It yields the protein CASSPTGVRVTQYF.

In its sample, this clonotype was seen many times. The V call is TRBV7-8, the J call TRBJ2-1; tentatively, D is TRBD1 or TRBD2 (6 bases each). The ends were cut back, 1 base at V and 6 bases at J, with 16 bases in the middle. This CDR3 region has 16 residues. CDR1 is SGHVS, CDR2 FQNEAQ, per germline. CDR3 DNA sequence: TGTGCCAGCAGCTTAGGGGGGGCTAGAGGTAGCAATGAGCAGTTCTTC. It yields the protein CASSLGGARGSNEQFF.

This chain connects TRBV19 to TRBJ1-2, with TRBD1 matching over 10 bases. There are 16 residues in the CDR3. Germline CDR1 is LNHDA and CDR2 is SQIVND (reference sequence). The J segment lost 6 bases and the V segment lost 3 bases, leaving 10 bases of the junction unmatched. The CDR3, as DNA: TGTGCCAGTAGTATTGACAGGGGGCGAGTTGTGGATGGCTACACCTTC. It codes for CASSIDRGRVVDGYTF.

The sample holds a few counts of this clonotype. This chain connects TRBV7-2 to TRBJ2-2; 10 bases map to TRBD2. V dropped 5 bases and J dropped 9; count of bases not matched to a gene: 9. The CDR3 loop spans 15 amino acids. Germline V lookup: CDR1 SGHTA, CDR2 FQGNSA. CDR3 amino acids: CASSPVPSGSRELFF. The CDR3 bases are TGTGCCAGCAGCCCCGTCCCTAGCGGGAGTAGGGAGCTGTTTTTT.

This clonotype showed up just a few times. CDR3 amino acids: CASSYTRTSGYEQYF. CDR3 nucleotide sequence: TGTGCCAGCAGTTACACACGGACTAGCGGTTACGAGCAGTACTTC. The rearrangement links TRBV6-2 or TRBV6-3 to TRBJ2-7, with TRBD2 matching over 10 bases. This CDR3 comprises 15 residues. V was clipped by 2 bases and J by 4 bases; unmatched bases: 5. Per germline, CDR1 MNHEY and CDR2 SVGEGT.

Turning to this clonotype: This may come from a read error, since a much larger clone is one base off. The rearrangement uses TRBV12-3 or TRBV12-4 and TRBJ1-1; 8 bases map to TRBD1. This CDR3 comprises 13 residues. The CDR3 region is CAGGDRWRGEAFF. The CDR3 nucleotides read TGTGCAGGGGGGGACAGGTGGAGAGGTGAAGCTTTCTTT.

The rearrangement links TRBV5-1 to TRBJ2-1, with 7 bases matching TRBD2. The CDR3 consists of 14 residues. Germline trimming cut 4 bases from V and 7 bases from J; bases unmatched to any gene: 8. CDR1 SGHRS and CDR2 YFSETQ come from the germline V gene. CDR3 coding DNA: TGCGCCAGCAGCCAAGGACTAGGGAGGAATGAGCAGTTCTTC. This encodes CASSQGLGRNEQFF.

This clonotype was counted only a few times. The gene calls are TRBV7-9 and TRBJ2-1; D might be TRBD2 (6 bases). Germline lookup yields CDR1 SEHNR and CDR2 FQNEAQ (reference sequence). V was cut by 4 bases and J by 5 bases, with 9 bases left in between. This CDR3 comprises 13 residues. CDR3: CASSSWGDNEQFF. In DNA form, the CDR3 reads TGTGCCAGCAGCTCATGGGGGGACAATGAGCAGTTCTTC. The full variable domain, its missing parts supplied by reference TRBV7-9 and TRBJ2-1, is DTGVSQNPRHKITKRGQNVTFRCDPISEHNRLYWYRQTLGQGPEFLTYFQNEAQLEKSRLLSDRFSAERPKGSFSTLEIQRTEQGDSAMYLCASSSWGDNEQFFGPGTRLTVL.

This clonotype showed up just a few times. This CDR3 is CSVEGRGPYGYTF. The CDR3 DNA follows: TGCAGCGTTGAAGGCAGGGGCCCGTATGGCTACACCTTC. The rearrangement joins TRBV29-1 to TRBJ1-2; tentatively, D is TRBD1 (6 bases). Germline values: CDR1 SQVTM, CDR2 ANQGSEA. V was cut by 1 base and J by 5 bases, with 11 bases left in between. The CDR3 extends over 13 amino acids. The variable domain in full, with the rest retrieved from reference TRBV29-1 and TRBJ1-2, is SAVISQKPSRDICQRGTSLTIQCQVDSQVTMMFWYRQQPGQSLTLIATANQGSEATYESGFVIDKFPISRPNLTFSTLTVSNMSPEDSSIYLCSVEGRGPYGYTFGSGTRLTVV.

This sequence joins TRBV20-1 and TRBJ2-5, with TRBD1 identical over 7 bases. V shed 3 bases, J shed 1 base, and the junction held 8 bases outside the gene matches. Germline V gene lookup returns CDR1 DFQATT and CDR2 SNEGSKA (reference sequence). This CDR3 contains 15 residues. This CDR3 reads CSASWTGDIQETQYF. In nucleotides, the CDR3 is TGCAGTGCTAGTTGGACAGGCGACATCCAAGAGACCCAGTACTTC.

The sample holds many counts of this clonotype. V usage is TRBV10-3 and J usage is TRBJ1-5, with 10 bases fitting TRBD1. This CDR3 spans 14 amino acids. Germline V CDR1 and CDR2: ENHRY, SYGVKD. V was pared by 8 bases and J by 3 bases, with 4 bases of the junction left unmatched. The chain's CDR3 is CAIAGTGANQPQHF. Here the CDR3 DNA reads TGTGCCATCGCCGGGACAGGGGCCAATCAGCCCCAGCATTTT.

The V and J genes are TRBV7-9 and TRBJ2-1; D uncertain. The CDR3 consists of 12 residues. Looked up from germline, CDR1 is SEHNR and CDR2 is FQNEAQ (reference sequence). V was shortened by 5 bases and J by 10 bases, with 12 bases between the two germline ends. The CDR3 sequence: CASSGARAEQFF. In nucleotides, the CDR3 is TGTGCCAGCAGCGGAGCTAGGGCCGAGCAGTTCTTC.

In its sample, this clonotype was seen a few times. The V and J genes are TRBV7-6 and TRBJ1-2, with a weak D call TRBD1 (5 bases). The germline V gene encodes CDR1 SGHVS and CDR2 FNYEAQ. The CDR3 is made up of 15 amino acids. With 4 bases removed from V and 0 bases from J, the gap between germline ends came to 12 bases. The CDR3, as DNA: TGTGCCAGCAGCTCTTCGGGACGAACTAACTATGGCTACACCTTC. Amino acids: CASSSSGRTNYGYTF. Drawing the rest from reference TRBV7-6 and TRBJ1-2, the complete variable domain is GAGVSQSPRYKVTKRGQDVALRCDPISGHVSLYWYRQALGQGPEFLTYFNYEAQQDKSGLPNDRFSAERPEGSISTLTIQRTEQRDSAMYRCASSSSGRTNYGYTFGSGTRLTVV.

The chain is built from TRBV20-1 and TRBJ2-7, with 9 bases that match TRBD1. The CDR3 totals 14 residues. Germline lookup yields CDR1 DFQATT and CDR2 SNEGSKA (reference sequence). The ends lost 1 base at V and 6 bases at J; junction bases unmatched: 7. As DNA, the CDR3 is TGCAGTGCTAGAGGTGGCGGGACAGGGCTCGAGCAGTACTTC. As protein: CSARGGGTGLEQYF.

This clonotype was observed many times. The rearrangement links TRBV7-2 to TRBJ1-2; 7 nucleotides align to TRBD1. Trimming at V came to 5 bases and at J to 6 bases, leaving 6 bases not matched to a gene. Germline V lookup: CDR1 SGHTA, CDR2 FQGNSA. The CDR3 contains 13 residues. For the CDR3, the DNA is TGTGCCAGCAGCCCCAGGGGGGGAAATGGCTACACCTTC. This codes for CASSPRGGNGYTF.

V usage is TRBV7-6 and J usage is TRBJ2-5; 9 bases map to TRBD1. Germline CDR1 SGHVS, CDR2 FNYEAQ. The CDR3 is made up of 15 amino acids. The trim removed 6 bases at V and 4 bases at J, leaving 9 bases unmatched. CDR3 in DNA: TGTGCCAGCAGACTACCGGGACAGGGAACAGAGACCCAGTACTTC. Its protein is CASRLPGQGTETQYF. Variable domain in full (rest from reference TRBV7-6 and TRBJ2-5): GAGVSQSPRYKVTKRGQDVALRCDPISGHVSLYWYRQALGQGPEFLTYFNYEAQQDKSGLPNDRFSAERPEGSISTLTIQRTEQRDSAMYRCASRLPGQGTETQYFGPGTRLLVL.

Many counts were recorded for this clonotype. CDR3 in DNA: TGTGCCAGCATCCCGGGAGGGTATAGGAAGACCCAGTACTTC. Amino acids: CASIPGGYRKTQYF. V and J are TRBV7-2 and TRBJ2-5; the match to TRBD2 covers 8 bases. With 7 bases clipped from V and 6 bases from J, the junction kept 10 bases outside the gene matches. The CDR3 consists of 14 residues. The germline CDR1 and CDR2 sequences are SGHTA and FQGNSA.

CDR3 loop: CSATPGHKNTEAFF. The CDR3, as DNA: TGCAGTGCTACCCCGGGACATAAGAACACTGAAGCTTTCTTT. The chain links TRBV20-1 to TRBJ1-1, with D tentatively TRBD1 (6 bases). This CDR3 is built from 14 residues. The V end lost 4 bases, the J end lost 1 base, and 13 bases lay between the germline ends. In germline, CDR1 is DFQATT, CDR2 SNEGSKA (reference sequence).

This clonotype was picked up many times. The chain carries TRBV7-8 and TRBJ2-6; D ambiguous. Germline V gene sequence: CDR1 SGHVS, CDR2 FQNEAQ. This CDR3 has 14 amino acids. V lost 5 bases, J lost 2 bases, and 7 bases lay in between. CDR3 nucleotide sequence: TGTGCCAGCAGCCTTAGAACTGGGGCCAACGTCCTGACTTTC. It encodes CASSLRTGANVLTF.

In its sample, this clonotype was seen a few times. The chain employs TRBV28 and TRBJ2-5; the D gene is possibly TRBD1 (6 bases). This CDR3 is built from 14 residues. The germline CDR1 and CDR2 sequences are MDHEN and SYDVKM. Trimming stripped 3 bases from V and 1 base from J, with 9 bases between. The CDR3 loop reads CASSFSGVQETQYF. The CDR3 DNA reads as TGTGCCAGCAGTTTCTCAGGGGTCCAAGAGACCCAGTACTTC.

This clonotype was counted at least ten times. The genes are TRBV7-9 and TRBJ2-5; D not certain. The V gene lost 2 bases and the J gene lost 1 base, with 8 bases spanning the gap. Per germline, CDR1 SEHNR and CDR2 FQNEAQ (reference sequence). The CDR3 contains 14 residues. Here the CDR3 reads CASSLLPSQETQYF. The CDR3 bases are TGTGCCAGCAGCTTATTACCATCCCAAGAGACCCAGTACTTC.

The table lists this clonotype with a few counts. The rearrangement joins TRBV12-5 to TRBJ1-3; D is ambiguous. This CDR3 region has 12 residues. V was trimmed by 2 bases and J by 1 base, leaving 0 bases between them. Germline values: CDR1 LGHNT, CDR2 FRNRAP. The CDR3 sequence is CASGLSGNTIYF. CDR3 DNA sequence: TGTGCTAGTGGTTTGTCTGGAAACACCATATATTTT. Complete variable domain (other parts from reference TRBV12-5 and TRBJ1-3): DARVTQTPRHKVTEMGQEVTMRCQPILGHNTVFWYRQTMMQGLELLAYFRNRAPLDDSGMPKDRFSAEMPDATLATLKIQPSEPRDSAVYFCASGLSGNTIYFGEGSWLTVV.

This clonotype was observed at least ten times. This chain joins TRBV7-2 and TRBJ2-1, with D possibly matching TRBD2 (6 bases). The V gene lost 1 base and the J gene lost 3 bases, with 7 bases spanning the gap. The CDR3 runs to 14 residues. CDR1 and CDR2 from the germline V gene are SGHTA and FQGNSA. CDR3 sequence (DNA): TGTGCCAGCAGCTTAGGGGGACTCTACAATGAGCAGTTCTTC. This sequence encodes CASSLGGLYNEQFF.